A single sample is the source of the 27 T cell receptor beta chains below, sequenced in a study of post-analysis software for immune sequencing data. General observations from the study: Roughly five TRBV segments were more frequent in patients than controls; TRBV5-6, TRBV5-1 and TRBV20-1 belonged to this group.

For these TCRs, the target antigens are not known. TCR beta cDNA libraries included unique molecular identifiers. Each CDR3 protein is one row after TCRdb ran MiXCR on the PCR reads. The sample yields some 260,000 distinct CDR3 sequences, roughly a third seen once. The source material was blood. These receptors originate from a girl between 10 and 17 years old with multiple sclerosis.

The chain carries TRBV12-3 or TRBV12-4 and TRBJ2-1; D gene ambiguous. The CDR3 is made up of 18 amino acids. Trimming left V 3 bases short and J 4 bases short, with 22 bases between. The CDR3 coding sequence is TGTGCCAGCAGTTTTTGCCCAGTCCGTCTTTCCTGTTACAATGAGCAGTTCTTC. It yields the protein CASSFCPVRLSCYNEQFF.

Many counts were recorded for this clonotype. For the CDR3, the DNA is TGTGCCACCAGTGATTTTGGGAGGCAAGAGACCCAGTACTTC. This codes for CATSDFGRQETQYF. The chain recombines TRBV24-1 with TRBJ2-5; D might be TRBD2 (6 bases). With 1 base removed from V and 2 bases from J, the gap between germline ends came to 7 bases. The CDR3 runs 14 residues. Germline lookup yields CDR1 KGHDR and CDR2 SFDVKD.

J is TRBJ2-4 and V is TRBV5-1, with a tentative D call TRBD1 (6 bases). The CDR3 totals 13 residues. The ends were cut back, 4 bases at V and 6 bases at J, with 11 bases in the middle. Germline loops: CDR1 SGHRS, CDR2 YFSETQ. CDR3 loop: CASSALQGNIQYF. CDR3 nucleotides: TGCGCCAGCAGCGCACTACAGGGAAACATTCAGTACTTC.

On this clonotype itself: Being one base from a much bigger clone, this may be a read error. The rearrangement joins TRBV5-1 to TRBJ2-5; possible D gene TRBD1, 5 bases. The V gene's germline CDR1 is SGHRS and CDR2 YFSETQ. This CDR3 has 15 residues. Trimming took 0 bases from V and 5 from J, leaving 14 bases between them. CDR3 protein: CASSLAKGVGETQYF. The CDR3 nucleotides are TGCGCCAGCAGCTTGGCCAAAGGGGTAGGCGAGACCCAGTACTTC.

This clonotype has a count of ten or more. V is TRBV18 and J is TRBJ1-6; TRBD1 matches at 10 bases. The CDR3 spans 15 residues. Per germline, CDR1 KGHSH and CDR2 LQKENI. Trimming cost V 2 bases and J 10 bases; bases outside gene matches: 5. The CDR3 loop reads CASSPSDRGNSPLHF. The CDR3, as DNA: TGTGCCAGCTCACCATCGGACAGGGGGAACTCACCCCTCCACTTT. The whole variable domain, filled in from reference TRBV18 and TRBJ1-6, reads NAGVMQNPRHLVRRRGQEARLRCSPMKGHSHVYWYRQLPEEGLKFMVYLQKENIIDESGMPKERFSAEFPKEGPSILRIQQVVRGDSAAYFCASSPSDRGNSPLHFGNGTRLTVT.

This clonotype was counted ten times or more. CDR3 residues: CASSQVLTGTQETQYF. CDR3 DNA: TGTGCCAGCAGCCAAGTGCTGACGGGGACACAAGAGACCCAGTACTTC. This chain joins TRBV3-1 and TRBJ2-5, with D possibly matching TRBD1 (6 bases). The CDR3 has 16 amino acids. CDR1 is LGHDT and CDR2 is YNNKEL in the germline V gene (reference sequence). V was cut by 1 base and J by 2 bases, with 14 bases left in between.

In its sample, this clonotype was seen many times. The chain uses TRBV29-1 and TRBJ1-2; the match to TRBD1 covers 10 bases. Germline V gene sequence: CDR1 SQVTM, CDR2 ANQGSEA. Germline trimming cut 7 bases from V and 2 bases from J; bases unmatched to any gene: 4. There are 13 residues in the CDR3. The CDR3 DNA sequence: TGCAGCGCTAGGGACAGGGGCAACTATGGCTACACCTTC. It is translated as CSARDRGNYGYTF.

The chain is built from TRBV20-1 and TRBJ2-5; the D is unclear. Germline CDR1 reads DFQATT; CDR2 reads SNEGSKA (reference sequence). There are 12 residues in the CDR3. V lost 3 bases, J lost 2 bases, and 7 bases lay in between. The CDR3 DNA follows: TGCAGTGCTAGGGGCAGGCAAGAGACCCAGTACTTC. It is translated as CSARGRQETQYF.

Remarks on this clonotype: This may stem from a read error, because a much larger clone lies one nucleotide away. V gene TRBV2 combines with J gene TRBJ2-5; D is uncertain. There are 13 residues in the CDR3. V was clipped by 3 bases and J by 11 bases, with 16 bases between them. Germline lookup yields CDR1 SNHLY and CDR2 FYNNEI. CDR3 DNA: TGTGCCAGCAGTGATCGGCCCTTGGCTGAGCAGTACTTC. It encodes CASSDRPLAEQYF.

Notes on this clonotype: A read error is possible here, since a much larger clone lies one base away. The V gene is TRBV5-1, the J gene TRBJ2-7; D remains ambiguous. In germline, CDR1 is SGHRS, CDR2 YFSETQ. The V end lost 0 bases, the J end lost 1 base, and 11 bases lay between the germline ends. The CDR3 is 15 amino acids. The CDR3 region has the DNA TGCGCCAGCAGCTTGGATGCGGTGAAGTCCTACGAGCAGTACTTC. This encodes CASSLDAVKSYEQYF.

The table lists this clonotype with a few counts. A much larger clone sits a single nucleotide away, making a read error possible. V gene TRBV6-5 combines with J gene TRBJ1-1, with 7 bases that match TRBD1. The ends lost 6 bases at V and 10 bases at J; junction bases unmatched: 11. Per the germline V gene, CDR1 is MNHEY and CDR2 is SVGAGI. The length of the CDR3 is 13 residues. The DNA of the CDR3 is TGTGCCAGCAGGGGAACAGGGGACGTAGGAGCTTTCTTT. Encoded protein: CASRGTGDVGAFF.

In regard to this clonotype: A much larger clone sits a single nucleotide away, making a read error possible. The chain's CDR3 is CASSLPGLDNSPLHF. In DNA, the CDR3 is TGTGCCAGCAGTCTTCCGGGGTTAGATAATTCACCCCTCCACTTT. The chain has TRBV12-3 or TRBV12-4 and TRBJ1-6, with no clear D. The CDR3 consists of 15 residues. Trimming shortened V by 5 bases and J by 5 bases, and 13 bases separated the two germline ends.

This clonotype was observed many times. V and J are TRBV28 and TRBJ2-7; maybe TRBD1 (5 bases). Germline values: CDR1 MDHEN, CDR2 SYDVKM. The CDR3 spans 15 residues. Trimming removed 5 bases at V and 2 bases at J, with 16 bases between. The CDR3, as DNA: TGTGCCAGCAGTACCAACCCGACAGCGCCCTACGAGCAGTACTTC. Its protein product is CASSTNPTAPYEQYF.

Many counts were recorded for this clonotype. This chain connects TRBV6-6 to TRBJ2-1; D possibly uses TRBD1 or TRBD2 (6 bases each). Deletions cut 3 bases from V and 6 bases from J, with 12 bases between. The CDR3 is 14 amino acids. Germline V gives CDR1 MNHNY, CDR2 SVGAGI (reference sequence). The CDR3 DNA reads TGTGCCAGCAGTTATGTGGGGGGCCGCAATGAGCAGTTCTTC. Amino acids: CASSYVGGRNEQFF.

Worth noting for this clonotype: A much larger clone differs by one base, so this may be a read error. The V and J genes are TRBV5-1 and TRBJ1-5; D uncertain. The germline CDR1 and CDR2 sequences are SGHRS and YFSETQ. The CDR3 is 15 residues long. V was shortened by 0 bases and J by 2 bases, with 9 bases between the two germline ends. The CDR3 bases are TGCGCCAGCAGCTTGGAGTTAGAAGGCAATCAGCCCCAGCATTTT. This encodes CASSLELEGNQPQHF.

This clonotype was found many times. The chain has TRBV10-2 and TRBJ2-2, with D uncertain. There are 11 residues in the CDR3. V was shortened by 6 bases and J by 6 bases, with 5 bases between the two germline ends. Germline V gene lookup returns CDR1 WSHSY and CDR2 SAAADI. The CDR3 region has the DNA TGCGCCAGCAGCCCGGCCGGGGAGCTGTTTTTT. This codes for CASSPAGELFF.

The sample holds many counts of this clonotype. This chain joins TRBV5-5 and TRBJ1-6; D uncertain. Germline V gives CDR1 SGHKS, CDR2 YYEKEE (reference sequence). The length of the CDR3 is 15 residues. Trimming removed 3 bases at V and 0 bases at J, with 7 bases between. CDR3 in amino acids: CASSYLSSYNSPLHF. For the CDR3, the DNA is TGTGCCAGCAGCTATCTAAGCTCCTATAATTCACCCCTCCACTTT.

The rearrangement uses TRBV7-9 and TRBJ1-1, with TRBD1 as a possible D gene (6 bases). CDR1 SEHNR and CDR2 FQNEAQ come from the germline V gene (reference sequence). The length of the CDR3 is 16 residues. Trimming removed 5 bases from V and 9 bases from J, with 25 bases in between. Here the CDR3 reads CASSARGGTGQTKAFF. The DNA for the CDR3 is TGTGCCAGCAGCGCACGGGGAGGTACAGGGCAAACTAAAGCTTTCTTT. The entire variable domain, with the rest obtained from reference TRBV7-9 and TRBJ1-1, is as follows: DTGVSQNPRHKITKRGQNVTFRCDPISEHNRLYWYRQTLGQGPEFLTYFQNEAQLEKSRLLSDRFSAERPKGSFSTLEIQRTEQGDSAMYLCASSARGGTGQTKAFFGQGTRLTVV.

This clonotype showed up just a few times. The J gene is TRBJ1-4, the V gene TRBV19, with D possibly being TRBD1 (5 bases). Germline V CDR1 and CDR2: LNHDA, SQIVND (reference sequence). The CDR3 loop spans 15 amino acids. V shed 3 bases and J shed 0 bases, with 8 bases lying between them. The CDR3 reads CASSIRGSTNEKLFF. In DNA form, the CDR3 reads TGTGCCAGTAGTATTAGGGGATCAACTAATGAAAAACTGTTTTTT. Based on the CDR3 plus reference TRBV19 and TRBJ1-4, the full variable domain is DGGITQSPKYLFRKEGQNVTLSCEQNLNHDAMYWYRQDPGQGLRLIYYSQIVNDFQKGDIAEGYSVSREKKESFPLTVTSAQKNPTAFYLCASSIRGSTNEKLFFGSGTQLSVL.

Concerning this clonotype: A much larger clone differs from this one at a single base, so this may be a read error. Here the CDR3 DNA reads TGTGCCAGCAGATCTCGAGGGACGCATGAGCAGTTCTTC. Protein product: CASRSRGTHEQFF. The chain carries TRBV28 and TRBJ2-1; D is tentatively TRBD1 or TRBD2 (5 bases each). CDR1 is MDHEN, CDR2 SYDVKM, per germline. The V end was cut by 6 bases, the J end by 8 bases, with 14 bases between. The CDR3 has 13 residues.

There are many counts of this clonotype. The rearrangement uses TRBV6-1 and TRBJ2-1; D is undetermined. Germline V lookup: CDR1 MNHNS, CDR2 SASEGT. V was clipped by 3 bases and J by 4 bases, with 7 bases between them. The CDR3 spans 13 residues. CDR3 in DNA: TGTGCCAGCAGTGACGGCTTTTACAATGAGCAGTTCTTC. Translated: CASSDGFYNEQFF.

This clonotype was observed at least ten times. The CDR3: CSAEGTGATNEKLFF. For the CDR3, the DNA is TGCAGTGCCGAGGGGACAGGGGCAACTAATGAAAAACTGTTTTTT. The V gene is TRBV20-1, the J gene TRBJ1-4, with TRBD1 identical over 10 bases. J lost 0 bases, V lost 6 bases, and 4 bases had no gene match. The CDR3 extends over 15 amino acids. Germline CDR1 and CDR2: DFQATT and SNEGSKA (reference sequence).

This chain links TRBV9 with TRBJ1-1; 7 bases align to TRBD1. With 4 bases clipped from V and 1 base from J, the junction kept 7 bases outside the gene matches. Germline CDR1 reads SGDLS; CDR2 reads YYNGEE. This CDR3 has 15 residues. The CDR3 is CASSPFGTENTEAFF. For the CDR3, the DNA is TGTGCCAGCAGCCCTTTCGGGACAGAGAACACTGAAGCTTTCTTT.

In this sample, this clonotype turned up many times. The chain combines TRBV7-9 with TRBJ2-1; 10 bases are a match to TRBD2. Germline V gene lookup returns CDR1 SEHNR and CDR2 FQNEAQ (reference sequence). V was pared by 4 bases and J by 2 bases, with 2 bases of the junction left unmatched. The CDR3 has 15 amino acids. CDR3 DNA sequence: TGTGCCAGCAGCTCTAGCGGGAGTCCCTACAATGAGCAGTTCTTC. This gives the protein CASSSSGSPYNEQFF.

There are many counts of this clonotype. The rearrangement uses TRBV28 and TRBJ1-2; TRBD1 matches 8 bases. After removal of 2 bases from V and 4 bases from J, the junction contained 3 bases not matched to a gene. The CDR3 is made up of 14 amino acids. Germline values: CDR1 MDHEN, CDR2 SYDVKM. The CDR3 region is CASSLGTGSYGYTF. The CDR3 DNA reads as TGTGCCAGCAGTTTAGGGACAGGTTCCTATGGCTACACCTTC.

This clonotype occurred a few times. V and J are TRBV6-6 and TRBJ2-2; TRBD2 aligns across 11 bases. Germline CDR1 and CDR2: MNHNY and SVGAGI (reference sequence). CDR3 length equals 17 residues. Losses at the gene ends were 8 bases for V and 2 bases for J; bases not matched to a gene: 10. The CDR3 sequence is CASLPVAGGPNTGELFF. The CDR3 DNA reads as TGTGCCAGCCTCCCCGTAGCGGGGGGGCCAAACACCGGGGAGCTGTTTTTT.

This clonotype was counted a single time. V gene TRBV10-3 combines with J gene TRBJ2-3; 7 bases line up with TRBD1. CDR3 length: 15 amino acids. Germline V gene data show CDR1 as ENHRY and CDR2 as SYGVKD. V lost 6 bases to trimming and J lost 1 base; unmatched junction nucleotides: 7. CDR3 in amino acids: CAIRTGTPRTDTQYF. CDR3 nucleotide sequence: TGTGCCATCAGGACAGGGACCCCCCGCACAGATACGCAGTATTTT.